This T cell receptor beta chain appears in the sequencing data of a study of glioma-infiltrating T cells. V lost 10 bases and J lost 6, with 16 bases in between. The CDR3 spans 13 residues. Germline CDR1 SNHLY, CDR2 FYNNEI. Amplification of TCR alpha and beta CDR3 regions from RNA used iRepertoire nested multiplex PCR. TCRdb re-analysed the multiplex PCR reads in MiXCR, keeping a single row per CDR3 protein. Of roughly 40,000 distinct CDR3 sequences detected, about a fifth appear once; the ten largest clones hold roughly 7%. Findings and limits, study-wide: Very few CDR3 sequences were shared between tissue and blood. Non-neoplastic patients had below-expected tissue-blood divergence, while all gliomas exceeded expectation.

This clonotype was counted many times. Its target is not known. The chain has TRBV2 and TRBJ1-5; D remains ambiguous. The clonotype comes from a human donor with low-grade glioma or glioblastoma, undergoing nonglioma brain surgery, or in good health (not recorded which). Sequencing was done on a sample of glioma tissue, nonneoplastic brain tissue, or PBMCs (not recorded which). The CDR3 loop reads CATTGPPPQPQHF. The CDR3 DNA is TGTGCCACTACCGGGCCCCCACCTCAGCCCCAGCATTTT.